This entry describes one T cell receptor (beta chain). Method: immunoSEQ multiplex PCR; TCRdb's copy keeps in-frame clones and lacks some. The sample records about 37,000 clones, about 30% being singletons. The entry originates in a study of sequential checkpoint blockade in melanoma. V lost 0 bases and J lost 3; bases outside the gene matches: 21. CDR3 length: 22 amino acids. Germline CDR1 LGHNT, CDR2 FRNRAP. Treatment described: randomized to nivolumab then ipilimumab (arm A) or the reverse (arm B). This specimen was tumor tissue (inferred from file names), taken from a patient given nivolumab and ipilimumab in sequence. The chain employs TRBV12-5 and TRBJ2-2; TRBD1 matches at 8 bases. This clonotype was obtained from a human donor with melanoma. The CDR3 DNA follows: TGTGCTAGTGGTTTGGTACGGTTTTCCGGACAGGGAAGGGCTCAGGACACCGGGGAGCTGTTTTTT. This sequence encodes CASGLVRFSGQGRAQDTGELFF.